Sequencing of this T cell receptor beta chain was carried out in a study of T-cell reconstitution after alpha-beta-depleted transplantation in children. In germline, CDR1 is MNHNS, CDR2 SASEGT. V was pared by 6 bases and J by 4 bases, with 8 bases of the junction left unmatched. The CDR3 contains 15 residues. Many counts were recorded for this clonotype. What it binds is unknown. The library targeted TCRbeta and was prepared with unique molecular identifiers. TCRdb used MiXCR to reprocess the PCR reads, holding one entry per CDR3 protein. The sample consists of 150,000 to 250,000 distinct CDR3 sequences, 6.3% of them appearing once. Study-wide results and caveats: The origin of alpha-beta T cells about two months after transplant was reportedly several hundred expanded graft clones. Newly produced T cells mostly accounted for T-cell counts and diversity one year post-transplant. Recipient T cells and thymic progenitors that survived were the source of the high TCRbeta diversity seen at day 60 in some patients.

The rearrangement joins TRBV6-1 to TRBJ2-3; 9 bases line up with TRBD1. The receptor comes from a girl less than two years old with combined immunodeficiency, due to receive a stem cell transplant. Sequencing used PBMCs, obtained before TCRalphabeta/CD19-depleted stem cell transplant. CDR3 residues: CASRRGTGTPDTQYF. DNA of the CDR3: TGTGCCAGCAGAAGAGGGACAGGGACTCCAGATACGCAGTATTTT.